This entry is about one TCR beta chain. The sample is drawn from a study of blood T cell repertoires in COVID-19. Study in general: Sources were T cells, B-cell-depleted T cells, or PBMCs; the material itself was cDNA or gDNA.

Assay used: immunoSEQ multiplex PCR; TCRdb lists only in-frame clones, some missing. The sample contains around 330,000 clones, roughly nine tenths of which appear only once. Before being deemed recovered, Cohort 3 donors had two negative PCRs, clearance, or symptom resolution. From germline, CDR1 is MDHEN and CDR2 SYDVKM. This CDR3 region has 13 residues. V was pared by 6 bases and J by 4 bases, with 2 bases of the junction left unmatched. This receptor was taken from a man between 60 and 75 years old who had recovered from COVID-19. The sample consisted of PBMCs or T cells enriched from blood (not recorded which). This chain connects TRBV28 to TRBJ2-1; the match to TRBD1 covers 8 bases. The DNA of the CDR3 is TGTGCCAGCAGGGGACAGGCATACAATGAGCAGTTCTTC. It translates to CASRGQAYNEQFF.